The entry below describes one T cell receptor beta chain. The data are from a study of blood T cell repertoires in COVID-19. Looking at the study overall: The origin of the acute and convalescent COVID-19 samples was the United States, Italy and Spain. T cells, B-cell-depleted T cells, or PBMCs supplied cDNA or gDNA.

Participant age was about 18 to 89 years, and participants resided in fewer than 25 US areas. The study assigned cohorts using participant-reported clinical history. Germline V lookup: CDR1 GTSNPN, CDR2 SVGIG (reference sequence). V was clipped by 0 bases and J by 4 bases, with 15 bases between them. CDR3 size: 15 residues. Measured with immunoSEQ multiplex PCR; TCRdb has only the in-frame clones, and not every one. The repertoire holds under 250,000 clones, with 80% as singletons. Input material: PBMCs or T cells enriched from blood (not recorded which). The V and J genes are TRBV30 and TRBJ1-2; D not certain. The receptor comes from a man aged 25 to 40 with acute COVID-19. This CDR3 reads CAWSVGPSPGYGYTF. Written as DNA, the CDR3 is TGTGCCTGGAGTGTAGGTCCATCTCCGGGCTATGGCTACACCTTC.